The sample holds many counts of the clone carrying this TCR beta chain. The antigen remains undetermined. The data were taken from a study of T cells in Graves' hyperthyroidism and ophthalmopathy. At the level of the study: At the time of initial diagnosis and before any treatment, peripheral blood was collected.

Germline-derived CDR1 and CDR2 are DFQATT and SNEGSKA (reference sequence). The CDR3 has 11 residues. V lost 3 bases, J lost 1 base, and 3 bases lay in between. Study-wide findings and caveats: Ophthalmopathy got predicted by the model a median approximately six months before its onset.

Amplification targeted TCR beta CDR3 regions from RNA transcripts. With the HTBI primer set, the TCR CDR3 went through a first round of RT-PCR. TCRdb ran MiXCR on the multiplex PCR reads and lists one entry per CDR3 protein. Of 150,000 or so distinct CDR3 sequences in the sample, about 20% are singletons; the top ten hold 67%. The material sequenced was blood. The receptor's source is a woman in her fifties or sixties with Graves' hyperthyroidism that later progressed to Graves' ophthalmopathy. This sequence joins TRBV20-1 and TRBJ1-1; D call uncertain. CDR3 loop: CSARRNTEAFF. The CDR3, as DNA: TGCAGTGCTAGGAGGAACACTGAAGCTTTCTTT.